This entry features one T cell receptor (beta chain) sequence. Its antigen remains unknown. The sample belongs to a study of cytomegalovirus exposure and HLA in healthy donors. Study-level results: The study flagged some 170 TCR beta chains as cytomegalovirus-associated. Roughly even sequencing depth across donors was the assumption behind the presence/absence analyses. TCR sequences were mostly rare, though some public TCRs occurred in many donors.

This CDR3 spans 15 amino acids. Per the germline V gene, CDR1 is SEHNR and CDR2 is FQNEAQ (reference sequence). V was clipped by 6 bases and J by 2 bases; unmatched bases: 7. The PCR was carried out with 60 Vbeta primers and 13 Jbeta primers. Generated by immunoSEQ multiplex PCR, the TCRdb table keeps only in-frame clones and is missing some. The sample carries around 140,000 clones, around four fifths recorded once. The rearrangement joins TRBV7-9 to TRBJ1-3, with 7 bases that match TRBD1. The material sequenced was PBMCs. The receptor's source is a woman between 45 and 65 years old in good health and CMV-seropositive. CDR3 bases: TGTGCCAGCAGTACAACAGGGGCGGCTGGAAACACCATATATTTT. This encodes CASSTTGAAGNTIYF.